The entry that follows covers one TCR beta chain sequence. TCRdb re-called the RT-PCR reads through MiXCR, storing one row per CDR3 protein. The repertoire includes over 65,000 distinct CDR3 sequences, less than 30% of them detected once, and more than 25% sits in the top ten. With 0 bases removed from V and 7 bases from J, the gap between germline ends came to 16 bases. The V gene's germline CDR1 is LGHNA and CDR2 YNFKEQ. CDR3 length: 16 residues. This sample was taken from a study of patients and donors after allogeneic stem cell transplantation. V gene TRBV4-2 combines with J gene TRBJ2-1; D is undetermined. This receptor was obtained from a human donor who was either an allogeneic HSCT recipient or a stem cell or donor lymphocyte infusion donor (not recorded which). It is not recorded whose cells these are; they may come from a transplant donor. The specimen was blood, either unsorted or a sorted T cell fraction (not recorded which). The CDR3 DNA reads TGTGCCAGCAGCCAAGACAAAACTACACCACTTAATGAGCAGTTCTTC. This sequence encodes CASSQDKTTPLNEQFF.